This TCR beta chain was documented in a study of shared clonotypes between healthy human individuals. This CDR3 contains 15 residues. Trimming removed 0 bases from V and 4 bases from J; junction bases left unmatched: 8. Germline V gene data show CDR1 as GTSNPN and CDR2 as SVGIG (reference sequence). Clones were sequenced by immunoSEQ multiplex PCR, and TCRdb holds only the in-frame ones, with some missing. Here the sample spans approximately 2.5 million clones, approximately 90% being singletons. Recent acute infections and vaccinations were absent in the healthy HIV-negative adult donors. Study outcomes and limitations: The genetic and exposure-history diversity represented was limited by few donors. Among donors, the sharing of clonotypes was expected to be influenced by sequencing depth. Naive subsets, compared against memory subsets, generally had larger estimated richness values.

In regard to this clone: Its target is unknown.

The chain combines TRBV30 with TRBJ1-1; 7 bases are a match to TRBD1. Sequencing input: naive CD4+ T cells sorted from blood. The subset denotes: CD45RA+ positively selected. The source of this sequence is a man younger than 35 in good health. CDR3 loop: CAWSVLQGGITEAFF. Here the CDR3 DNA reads TGTGCCTGGAGTGTACTTCAGGGGGGGATCACTGAAGCTTTCTTT.